This T cell receptor (beta chain) was identified in a study of blood T cell repertoires in COVID-19. Study details: Collection of acute and convalescent COVID-19 samples took place in the United States, Italy and Spain.

The data were produced by immunoSEQ multiplex PCR, yet TCRdb's version contains in-frame clones alone and is incomplete. The sample has about 65,000 clones, roughly 92% seen once; the top ten hold approximately 2.9%. Germline V CDR1 and CDR2: SEHNR, FQNEAQ (reference sequence). V lost 1 base and J lost 5; bases outside the gene matches: 3. The CDR3 loop spans 15 amino acids. The chain employs TRBV7-9 and TRBJ1-4, with TRBD1 matching over 8 bases. The material sequenced was peripheral blood. The source of this sequence is a man between 70 and 80 years old with active COVID-19. This CDR3 is CASSLGQGMNEKLFF. Here the CDR3 DNA reads TGTGCCAGCAGCTTAGGACAGGGGATGAATGAAAAACTGTTTTTT.